This TCR beta chain was sequenced in a study of blood T cell repertoires in COVID-19. About the study: Samples taken during acute and convalescent COVID-19 were collected in the United States, Italy and Spain. T cells, B-cell-depleted T cells, or PBMCs provided the cDNA or gDNA that served as material.

Trimming removed 3 bases from V and 7 bases from J, with 19 bases in between. Germline V gene data show CDR1 as KGHSH and CDR2 as LQKENI. The CDR3 spans 16 residues. Original processing methods: Nucleated cell counts were estimated from reference gene primer amplification. The data were produced by immunoSEQ multiplex PCR, yet TCRdb's version contains in-frame clones alone and is incomplete. V and J calls and clone size follow that table, whereas D and trimming were derived from the DNA. Of approximately 280,000 clones in the sample, around 89% were seen once. This sequence originates from a man aged 35 to 55 with acute or convalescent COVID-19. Specimen: peripheral blood. This chain uses TRBV18 with TRBJ2-1, with D perhaps TRBD1 (5 bases). CDR3 amino acids: CASSPRSRAEWNEQFF. The CDR3 DNA reads as TGTGCCAGCTCACCCCGTTCCAGGGCCGAGTGGAATGAGCAGTTCTTC.